This T cell receptor (beta chain) was identified in a study of shared clonotypes between healthy human individuals (dated by TCRdb to the early 2020s). In the study overall: The cohort included three men and a couple of women between 18 and 49 years of age. For each donor, CD4 naive and CD4 memory were each run on three plates, CD8 naive on two plates, and CD8 memory on one plate. To estimate repertoire size and how much clonotypes are shared between individuals, the study performed deep sequencing of blood TCR repertoires from roughly five healthy adults. To increase sequencing depth and limit assay-specific biases, different laboratories used diverse techniques to prepare libraries and sequence TCR repertoires. Between about 0.9 and 9 billion PBMCs per donor were obtained by leukapheresis. Here is what the overall study found, with its caveats: Compared with non-shared clonotypes, the clonotypes found in all four sorted-subset donors had higher generation probabilities. Naive subsets generally had larger estimated clonotype richness than memory subsets did. Around 5% of naive CD4, around 3.5% of naive CD8, approximately 2% of memory CD4, and 0.4% of memory CD8 clonotypes were shared across four donors. The small number of donors limited the genetic and exposure-history diversity represented. Pairwise subsampling led to the expectation that sequencing depth would affect the degree of clonotype sharing among donors. Sampling was limited to blood, and TCR repertoires in tissue likely differ from TCR repertoires in blood. Even with the large sequencing depth, rarefaction of the sorted-subset datasets indicated that sequencing was incomplete.

Using the deep immunoSEQ assay, TCR CDR3 regions were amplified from genomic DNA by multiplex PCR. Extracted genomic DNA from each cell subset was spread evenly across all wells of several immunoSEQ 96-well plates, with each plate serving as a replicate. For sorted subsets, approximately 190 ng of genomic DNA, equivalent to tens of thousands of T cell genomes, went into each replicate PCR. Purified libraries were quantified with a Qubit 3.0 fluorometer, sized on a Bioanalyzer 2100, and re-quantified with the KAPA Library Quantification kit. Each immunoSEQ 96-well plate was sequenced on its own single-read 150-cycle Illumina NextSeq 550 flow cell. As for how the authors treated the data: Because the immunoSEQ output held only junctional sequences and lacked quality scores, the filtering could not match the filtering applied to full-length reads. Sequences were annotated with PyIR, a Python wrapper for IgBLAST v1.9, and V/J genes and CDR3 were assigned using IMGT germline references. Any read was removed if the V/J assignment was weak (E-value above 1e-6), the CDR3 was missing, or the read contained stop codons, out-of-frame junctions, or ambiguous translated residues. V3J clonotypes were defined by identical inferred V gene, J gene, and CDR3 amino acid sequence. Percentage overlap between repertoires was computed as shared unique clonotypes divided by the size of the smaller repertoire. RTK rarefaction, the Chao1 estimator, and Recon v2.1 estimates of unobserved clonotypes were used to assess repertoire richness. Generation probabilities for all TCRbeta clonotypes obtained by the gDNA method from a handful of donors were computed using OLGA. TCRdb mirrors the immuneACCESS table, restricted to in-frame sequences. Some clones are absent from its copies; in checked studies, under half trace to an unresolved V gene, and the reason for the others is unknown. The V and J calls and clone size are taken from that table; D and trimming were inferred from the DNA. The sample includes fewer than 1.8 million clones, with 98% observed a single time. The ten most abundant clones make up 0.36% of the sample.

The donors were healthy, HIV-negative adults with no recently reported acute infections or vaccinations. Every donor was a Caucasian adult living in Nashville, Tennessee, USA. CD4+ T cells were enriched by magnetic negative selection, after which naive cells were positively selected on CD45RA and the negative fraction was taken as the memory subset. After blood collection by leukapheresis, PBMCs were isolated using Ficoll-Histopaque density gradient centrifugation and then cryopreserved in the vapor phase of liquid nitrogen. Purity and quantity of every magnetically sorted T cell population were checked by analytical flow cytometry. Genomic DNA was isolated from every sorted fraction and measured by UV absorbance on a Nanodrop 2000c. On this clone itself: Its antigen remains unidentified. One base away there is no much larger clone; base qualities are not given.

Including cysteine and phenylalanine, the CDR3 has 14 amino acids. Only the CDR3 DNA is retained, 42 bases long and in frame from the first base. The junction carries 16 bases between V and J, which are trimmed by 4 bases and 3 bases respectively. The germline V gene sets CDR1 to SQVTM and CDR2 to ANQGSEA. This receptor was taken from a man aged 30-40 years in good health. The sequenced sample was naive CD4+ T cells sorted from blood. Sample cell subset or site, as interpreted from the label and publication: CD45RA+ positively selected. This receptor chain uses TRBV29-1 and TRBJ2-7; TRBD2 is a weak D gene call, 6 bases matching. CDR3 region: CSVGRRGLGYEQYF. The nucleotide sequence is TGCAGCGTTGGACGGAGGGGACTGGGCTACGAGCAGTACTTC.